Below are 6 T cell receptor beta chains sequenced from a single sample in a study of beta chain features in type 1 diabetes. Overall study results and limits: In every one of the four CD4+ subsets, TCRB CDR3s were moderately but significantly shorter in Type 1 diabetes patients.

Expressed TCRB transcripts were sequenced because the entire RNA isolate underwent reverse transcription. Here immunoSEQ multiplex PCR was the method, and the copy in TCRdb shows in-frame clones only, minus some. The sample lists 150,000 to 180,000 clones; 10% were seen once. Which antigens these TCRs recognize remains unknown. The sequenced material came from central memory CD4+ T cells from blood. These receptors came from a man younger than 45 with type 1 diabetes.

In its sample, this clone was seen a few times. V usage is TRBV28 and J usage is TRBJ2-7; D uncertain. Germline CDR1 and CDR2: MDHEN and SYDVKM. V was pared by 6 bases and J by 3 bases, with 18 bases between. This CDR3 contains 15 residues. CDR3 sequence reads: CASRYDSSPHYEQYF. CDR3 nucleotide sequence: TGTGCCAGCAGATATGATAGCTCCCCTCACTACGAGCAGTACTTC.

This clone has just a few counts. The chain links TRBV2 to TRBJ1-2; 8 positions match TRBD1. The germline V gene has CDR1 SNHLY and CDR2 FYNNEI. The ends lost 4 bases at V and 4 bases at J; junction bases unmatched: 5. The CDR3 is 14 residues long. The CDR3 nucleotides are TGTGCCAGCAGTGGGCAGGGGGCTCGCTATGGCTACACCTTC. Protein sequence: CASSGQGARYGYTF. The full variable domain, with the rest looked up from reference TRBV2 and TRBJ1-2, is EPEVTQTPSHQVTQMGQEVILRCVPISNHLYFYWYRQILGQKVEFLVSFYNNEISEKSEIFDDQFSVERPDGSNFTLKIRSTKLEDSAMYFCASSGQGARYGYTFGSGTRLTVV.

This clone appeared many times. The chain uses TRBV6-5 and TRBJ1-2, with TRBD1 matching 11 bases. The CDR3 length is 13 residues. Unmatched junction bases numbered 9, after V lost 5 bases and J lost 13 bases. The germline gives CDR1 MNHEY, CDR2 SVGAGI. CDR3 DNA sequence: TGTGCCAGCAGTGCAAGGACAGGGGGCAAGTCCACCTTC. Its translation is CASSARTGGKSTF.

V and J are TRBV2 and TRBJ1-2, with no clear D. Germline CDR1 reads SNHLY; CDR2 reads FYNNEI. The CDR3 length is 13 residues. The V end was cut by 7 bases, the J end by 7 bases, with 16 bases between. For the CDR3, the DNA is TGTGCCAGCAAGGTCGAAATTGCGGCTGGCTACACCTTC. This gives the protein CASKVEIAAGYTF.

This chain connects TRBV30 to TRBJ2-2, with D possibly being TRBD1 (6 bases). CDR3 length equals 15 residues. Germline assignment: CDR1 GTSNPN and CDR2 SVGIG (reference sequence). Trimming pared 0 bases from V and 2 bases from J, leaving 10 bases between. CDR3 nucleotides: TGTGCCTGGAGTGTACGGGACACCAACACCGGGGAGCTGTTTTTT. Protein sequence: CAWSVRDTNTGELFF.

The chain couples TRBV6-6 to TRBJ2-4; a possible D gene is TRBD1 (6 bases). The CDR3 runs to 14 residues. Looked up from germline, CDR1 is MNHNY and CDR2 is SVGAGI (reference sequence). The V end was cut by 4 bases, the J end by 1 base, with 8 bases between. The DNA for the CDR3 is TGTGCCAGCAGTTCAACAGGGGCCAAAAACATTCAGTACTTC. Translating it yields CASSSTGAKNIQYF.